The 15 T cell receptor beta chains below all came from one sample that was sequenced in a study of PD-1 blockade in classical Hodgkin lymphoma. Data came from immunoSEQ multiplex PCR; TCRdb stores just in-frame clones and leaves some out. The profile shows some 95,000 clones, 75% to 95% of them singletons. Time point of the sample: cycle 4 day 1 (C4D1), after 5 to 7 weeks of nivolumab. Brentuximab vedotin exposure varied, and every patient relapsed after autologous stem cell transplantation. The sample consisted of peripheral blood mononuclear cells (PBMCs), taken before the fourth cycle of nivolumab. The receptor set was obtained from a human donor with classical Hodgkin lymphoma.

This clone has a handful of counts. The gene calls are TRBV11-2 and TRBJ2-5; tentatively, D is TRBD1 (5 bases). Germline lookup yields CDR1 SGHAT and CDR2 FQNNGV. The CDR3 loop spans 13 amino acids. The ends were cut back, 5 bases at V and 3 bases at J, with 10 bases in the middle. The CDR3 bases are TGTGCCAGCAGCCGTGGGGCGGAAGAGACCCAGTACTTC. Protein: CASSRGAEETQYF.

The rearrangement links TRBV7-9 to TRBJ1-4, with a weak D call TRBD1 (6 bases). This CDR3 comprises 18 residues. CDR1 is SEHNR and CDR2 is FQNEAQ in the germline V gene (reference sequence). The ends were cut back, 5 bases at V and 0 bases at J, with 19 bases in the middle. The CDR3 DNA reads TGTGCCAGCAGCCACCAAGGGCTGGGGGGCCCAACTAATGAAAAACTGTTTTTT. Protein: CASSHQGLGGPTNEKLFF.

V gene TRBV27 combines with J gene TRBJ2-1; 8 bases match TRBD2. Germline values: CDR1 MNHEY, CDR2 SMNVEV (reference sequence). The CDR3 has 15 residues. V was pared by 7 bases and J by 0 bases, with 5 bases of the junction left unmatched. The CDR3, as DNA: TGTGCCAGCATCCCCACTAGCGGCTCCTACAATGAGCAGTTCTTC. It specifies CASIPTSGSYNEQFF.

This chain joins TRBV4-1 and TRBJ1-3; D is possibly TRBD1 (5 bases). Between the trimmed V and J ends, which lost 3 bases and 2 bases, there was a span of 17 bases. The CDR3 totals 17 residues. The germline V gene encodes CDR1 MGHRA and CDR2 YSYEKL. The CDR3: CASSQHSGTVTGNTIYF. The CDR3 DNA follows: TGCGCCAGCAGCCAGCATTCCGGGACGGTGACTGGAAACACCATATATTTT.

The V and J genes are TRBV27 and TRBJ1-1; TRBD1 might be the D (6 bases). Germline assignment: CDR1 MNHEY and CDR2 SMNVEV (reference sequence). Trimming shortened V by 5 bases and J by 3 bases, and 19 bases separated the two germline ends. This CDR3 spans 16 amino acids. The CDR3 DNA reads as TGTGCCAGCAGTCGACACCGCCGGGACAAAGACACTGAAGCTTTCTTT. It translates to CASSRHRRDKDTEAFF.

This clone is labeled medium-sized. V usage is TRBV6-5 and J usage is TRBJ2-7; unclear D gene. CDR1 is MNHEY and CDR2 is SVGAGI in the germline V gene. Deletions cut 2 bases from V and 3 bases from J, with 11 bases between. There are 14 residues in the CDR3. CDR3 bases: TGTGCCAGCAGTTACGAAGCCGGAATCTACGAGCAGTACTTC. This sequence encodes CASSYEAGIYEQYF.

This clone was observed a single time. The chain couples TRBV4-3 to TRBJ2-2; D uncertain. Trimming took 5 bases from V and 0 from J, leaving 7 bases between them. The CDR3 consists of 14 residues. Germline CDR1 and CDR2: LGHNA and YSLEER. CDR3: CASSRYPNTGELFF. The CDR3 DNA is TGCGCCAGCAGCAGATACCCGAACACCGGGGAGCTGTTTTTT.

This chain connects TRBV20-1 to TRBJ2-1; D not resolved. V shed 0 bases and J shed 10 bases, with 4 bases lying between them. The germline CDR1 and CDR2 sequences are DFQATT and SNEGSKA (reference sequence). This CDR3 is built from 10 residues. CDR3 sequence: CSAREAEQFF. The CDR3 DNA reads TGCAGTGCTAGAGAGGCCGAGCAGTTCTTC.

This chain uses TRBV2 with TRBJ1-1; tentatively, D is TRBD1 (6 bases). CDR1 and CDR2 (germline): SNHLY, FYNNEI. The V end lost 10 bases, the J end lost 5 bases, and 26 bases lay between the germline ends. The CDR3 has 16 residues. CDR3 protein: CATPTKGGGRRTEAFF. CDR3 in DNA: TGTGCCACTCCAACAAAAGGGGGGGGACGAAGGACTGAAGCTTTCTTT.

J is TRBJ1-1 and V is TRBV19; 11 nucleotides agree with TRBD1. V lost 4 bases, J lost 4 bases, and 2 bases stayed unmatched. This CDR3 contains 14 residues. The germline V gene encodes CDR1 LNHDA and CDR2 SQIVND (reference sequence). The CDR3 spells CASSKGQGVTEAFF. Here the CDR3 DNA reads TGTGCCAGTAGTAAGGGACAGGGGGTCACTGAAGCTTTCTTT.

The chain employs TRBV30 and TRBJ1-4; D perhaps matches TRBD1 (6 bases). In germline, CDR1 is GTSNPN, CDR2 SVGIG (reference sequence). V was shortened by 1 base and J by 8 bases, with 17 bases between the two germline ends. The CDR3 has 15 amino acids. The CDR3 DNA sequence: TGTGCCTGGAGTGAGCCGGGGGGCTCGAGGGAAAAACTGTTTTTT. Translated: CAWSEPGGSREKLFF.

The chain couples TRBV27 to TRBJ1-1; D uncertain. Germline V CDR1 and CDR2: MNHEY, SMNVEV (reference sequence). V lost 5 bases to trimming and J lost 4 bases, with 8 bases between them. CDR3 length: 12 residues. This CDR3 is CASSPAGTEAFF. In nucleotides, the CDR3 is TGTGCCAGCAGTCCGGCGGGCACTGAAGCTTTCTTT.

The V and J genes are TRBV2 and TRBJ2-1; weak D call: TRBD1 (6 bases). The germline V and J ends were trimmed by 0 bases and 12 bases, with 9 bases remaining between them. Germline V gene sequence: CDR1 SNHLY, CDR2 FYNNEI. This CDR3 is 12 amino acids long. CDR3 nucleotides: TGTGCCAGCAGTGAAGCGGGGGCGTTGCAGTTCTTC. This encodes CASSEAGALQFF.

The V and J genes are TRBV7-9 and TRBJ2-7; TRBD2 aligns across 10 bases. The J call may be mistaken, given a closer DNA end match to TRBJ2-5. Germline V lookup: CDR1 SEHNR, CDR2 FQNEAQ (reference sequence). The CDR3 has 15 amino acids. CDR3 in DNA: TGTGCCAGCAGCCCCAGCGGGGGGGACTACGAGACCCAGTACTTC. Its protein is CASSPSGGDYETQYF.

The V and J genes are TRBV20-1 and TRBJ2-3; D unresolved. Per germline, CDR1 DFQATT and CDR2 SNEGSKA (reference sequence). V shed 6 bases and J shed 2 bases, with 6 bases lying between them. This CDR3 comprises 11 residues. The CDR3: CSALYTDTQYF. For the CDR3, the DNA is TGCAGTGCACTATACACAGATACGCAGTATTTT.